This paragraph reports one TCR beta chain. This record comes from a study of blood T cell repertoires in COVID-19. Study-level background: The United States, Italy and Spain provided the acute and convalescent COVID-19 samples.

In terms of age and location, participants ranged from roughly 18 to 89 years and lived in about two dozen US areas. Allocation to cohorts depended on clinical history reported by the participants. Trimming left V 1 base short and J 3 bases short, with 10 bases between. Germline loops: CDR1 SEHNR, CDR2 FQNEAQ (reference sequence). This CDR3 region has 15 residues. Per the original methods: Using reference gene primer amplification, nucleated cell counts were estimated. Here immunoSEQ multiplex PCR was the method, and the copy in TCRdb shows in-frame clones only, minus some. V, J and clone size are those of that table, while D and trimming were read from the DNA. The table lists fewer than 400,000 clones, approximately 90% of them singletons.

The TCR sequence derives from a woman aged 50 to 65 who had recovered from COVID-19. Sequenced input: PBMCs or T cells enriched from blood (not recorded which). This chain connects TRBV7-9 to TRBJ1-5; the D gene is possibly TRBD1 (5 bases). In DNA form, the CDR3 reads TGTGCCAGCAGCTTAGACCAGGGCTACAATCAGCCCCAGCATTTT. It specifies CASSLDQGYNQPQHF.